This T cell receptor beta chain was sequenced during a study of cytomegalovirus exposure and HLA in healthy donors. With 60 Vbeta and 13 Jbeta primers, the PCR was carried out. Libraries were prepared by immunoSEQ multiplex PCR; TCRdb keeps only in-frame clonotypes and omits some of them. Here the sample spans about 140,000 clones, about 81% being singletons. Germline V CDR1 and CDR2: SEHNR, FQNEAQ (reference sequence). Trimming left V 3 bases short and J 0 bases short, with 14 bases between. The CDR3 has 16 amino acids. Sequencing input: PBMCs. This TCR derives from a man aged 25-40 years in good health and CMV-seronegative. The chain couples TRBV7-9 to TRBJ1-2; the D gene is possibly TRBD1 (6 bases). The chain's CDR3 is CASSLDSPLTNYGYTF. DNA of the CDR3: TGTGCCAGCAGCTTGGACAGCCCCTTGACTAACTATGGCTACACCTTC.